The entry below gives a single T cell receptor beta chain sequence along with its context. The method was immunoSEQ multiplex PCR; TCRdb's version includes in-frame clones alone and lacks a portion of them. The sample carries about 97,000 clones, roughly 88% recorded once. The source of the sample is a study of T cell responses to AZD1222 COVID-19 vaccine. With 4 bases removed from V and 4 bases from J, the gap between germline ends came to 12 bases. Germline CDR1 is SGHRS and CDR2 is YFSETQ. The CDR3 is 14 amino acids. The source is an adult in good health. The sequencing used peripheral blood, collected on day 0 of AZD1222 vaccination. The rearrangement links TRBV5-1 to TRBJ1-3; D ambiguous. CDR3 nucleotide sequence: TGCGCCAGCAGCCCGCCCAATGACGGAAACACCATATATTTT. As protein: CASSPPNDGNTIYF.